The clone carrying this T cell receptor beta chain has just one count. This sample was included in a study of cytomegalovirus exposure and HLA in healthy donors. Whole-study context: T cells numbering about 180 million yielded roughly 120 million unique TCR beta sequences in an earlier analysis.

Looked up from germline, CDR1 is MNHEY and CDR2 is SMNVEV (reference sequence). Trimming at V came to 6 bases and at J to 4 bases, leaving 10 bases not matched to a gene. This CDR3 is built from 17 residues. This PCR relied on a set of 60 Vbeta primers and 13 Jbeta primers. The data were produced by immunoSEQ multiplex PCR, yet TCRdb's version contains in-frame clones alone and is incomplete. The profile shows over 150,000 clones, around 80% of them singletons. The genes are TRBV27 and TRBJ2-1; TRBD1 matches 12 bases. This sequence was found in a woman aged 45 to 65 in good health and CMV-seropositive. The sample was PBMCs. CDR3 region: CASSTVRGQGAYNEQFF. CDR3 DNA: TGTGCCAGCAGCACGGTACGGGGACAGGGGGCTTACAATGAGCAGTTCTTC.